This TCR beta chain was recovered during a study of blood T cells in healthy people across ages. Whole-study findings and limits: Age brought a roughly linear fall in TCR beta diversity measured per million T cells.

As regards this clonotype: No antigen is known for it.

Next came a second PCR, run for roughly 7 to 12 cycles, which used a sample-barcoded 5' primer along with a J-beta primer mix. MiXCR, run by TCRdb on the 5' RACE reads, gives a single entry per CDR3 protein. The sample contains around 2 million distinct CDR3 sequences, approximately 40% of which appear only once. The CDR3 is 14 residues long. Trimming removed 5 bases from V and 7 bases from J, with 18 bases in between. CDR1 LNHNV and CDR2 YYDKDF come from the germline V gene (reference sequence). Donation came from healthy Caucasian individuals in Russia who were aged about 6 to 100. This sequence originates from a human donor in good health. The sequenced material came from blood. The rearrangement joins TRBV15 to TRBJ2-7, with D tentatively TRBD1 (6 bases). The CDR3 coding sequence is TGTGCCACCAGCTTAGGGACAAGGATGTATGAGCAGTACTTC. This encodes CATSLGTRMYEQYF. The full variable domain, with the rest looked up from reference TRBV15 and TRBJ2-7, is DAMVIQNPRYQVTQFGKPVTLSCSQTLNHNVMYWYQQKSSQAPKLLFHYYDKDFNNEADTPDNFQSRRPNTSFCFLDIRSPGLGDTAMYLCATSLGTRMYEQYFGPGTRLTVT.